Listed here are 8 T cell receptor beta chains from one sample, sequenced in a study of radiation and T cells in renal cell carcinoma. Profiling relied on immunoSEQ multiplex PCR, and the TCRdb table lists in-frame clones only, not all of them. Of 110,000 to 150,000 clones in the sample, approximately 91% are singletons; the top ten hold around 12%. Time point described: baseline pretreatment blood. The treatment: 15 Gy SBRT to primary tumor, nephrectomy 4 weeks later. This specimen consisted of blood, obtained from a patient whose treatment included radiotherapy and nephrectomy. Receptors were obtained from a woman in her fifties or sixties with renal cell carcinoma.

The rearrangement links TRBV30 to TRBJ1-3; no clear D gene. Per germline, CDR1 GTSNPN and CDR2 SVGIG (reference sequence). V was pared by 1 base and J by 0 bases, with 7 bases between. This CDR3 comprises 14 residues. CDR3 residues: CAWSGRSSGNTIYF. The CDR3 DNA sequence: TGTGCCTGGAGTGGGCGGAGCTCTGGAAACACCATATATTTT.

The J gene is TRBJ1-2, the V gene TRBV6-5, with D unclear. Germline CDR1 is MNHEY and CDR2 is SVGAGI. This CDR3 spans 15 amino acids. V was clipped by 0 bases and J by 4 bases, with 12 bases between them. The CDR3 reads CASSYSGPGLYGYTF. In nucleotides, the CDR3 is TGTGCCAGCAGTTACTCAGGCCCAGGACTCTATGGCTACACCTTC.

The V call is TRBV6-6, the J call TRBJ1-4; D uncertain. The V end was cut by 3 bases, the J end by 0 bases, with 11 bases between. From germline, CDR1 is MNHNY and CDR2 SVGAGI (reference sequence). The CDR3 sequence is 16 residues long. CDR3 in DNA: TGTGCCAGCAGTTATTCAGAGACCGCAACTAATGAAAAACTGTTTTTT. This gives the protein CASSYSETATNEKLFF.

The genes are TRBV2 and TRBJ1-5; perhaps TRBD1 as D (6 bases). The V and J ends lost 2 bases and 4 bases respectively, with 6 bases between them. CDR3 length equals 13 residues. Per the germline V gene, CDR1 is SNHLY and CDR2 is FYNNEI. The CDR3 loop is CASSEQGNQPQHF. The DNA for the CDR3 is TGTGCCAGCAGTGAACAGGGGAATCAGCCCCAGCATTTT.

This sequence joins TRBV7-9 and TRBJ2-5; D is perhaps TRBD1 (6 bases). This CDR3 comprises 13 residues. Trimming removed 5 bases from V and 4 bases from J, with 11 bases in between. Germline V lookup: CDR1 SEHNR, CDR2 FQNEAQ (reference sequence). CDR3: CASSHEGGETQYF. In DNA, the CDR3 is TGTGCCAGCAGCCACGAAGGGGGAGAGACCCAGTACTTC.

This clone was seen more than once but under ten times. This rearrangement joins TRBV13 to TRBJ1-1; D is uncertain. V shed 1 base and J shed 0 bases, with 6 bases lying between them. This CDR3 is built from 14 residues. Germline values: CDR1 PRHDT, CDR2 FYEKMQ (reference sequence). Here the CDR3 DNA reads TGTGCCAGCAGCTTAGACCATTTGAACACTGAAGCTTTCTTT. Translation: CASSLDHLNTEAFF.

This rearrangement joins TRBV23-1 to TRBJ2-7; the D gene could be TRBD1 or TRBD2 (5 bases each). TRBV23-1 is recorded as an ORF, its role being uncertain. Trimming pared 8 bases from V and 0 bases from J, leaving 17 bases between. CDR3 size: 15 residues. Here the CDR3 reads CASLATRDGSYEQYF. The CDR3 region has the DNA TGCGCCAGCCTGGCTACTCGGGACGGCTCCTACGAGCAGTACTTC.

Only a few counts were recorded for this clone. The chain employs TRBV29-1 and TRBJ1-1; no reliable D call. The CDR3 consists of 14 residues. CDR1 is SQVTM and CDR2 is ANQGSEA in the germline V gene. Trimming removed 5 bases from V and 0 bases from J, with 13 bases in between. CDR3 residues: CSVRISHMNTEAFF. In DNA form, the CDR3 reads TGCAGCGTTCGCATTAGTCACATGAACACTGAAGCTTTCTTT.